The entry that follows covers one TCR beta chain sequence. The data belong to a study of memory CD4+ T cells and cytomegalovirus serostatus. Single viable CD3+CD4+CD8-CD45RO+ cells were sorted as the memory CD4+ T cells. Here immunoSEQ multiplex PCR was the method, and the copy in TCRdb shows in-frame clones only, minus some. Of tens of thousands of clones listed, about three quarters are singletons. Germline CDR1 is LGHNA and CDR2 is YSLEER. V was trimmed by 4 bases and J by 4 bases, leaving 10 bases between them. This CDR3 is built from 14 residues. V and J are TRBV4-3 and TRBJ2-2, with D unresolved. Sequenced: memory CD4+ T cells from blood. The TCR was taken from an adult in good health and CMV-seronegative. CDR3 bases: TGCGCCAGCAGCCTCTATAGGAGCACCGGGGAGCTGTTTTTT. This sequence encodes CASSLYRSTGELFF.